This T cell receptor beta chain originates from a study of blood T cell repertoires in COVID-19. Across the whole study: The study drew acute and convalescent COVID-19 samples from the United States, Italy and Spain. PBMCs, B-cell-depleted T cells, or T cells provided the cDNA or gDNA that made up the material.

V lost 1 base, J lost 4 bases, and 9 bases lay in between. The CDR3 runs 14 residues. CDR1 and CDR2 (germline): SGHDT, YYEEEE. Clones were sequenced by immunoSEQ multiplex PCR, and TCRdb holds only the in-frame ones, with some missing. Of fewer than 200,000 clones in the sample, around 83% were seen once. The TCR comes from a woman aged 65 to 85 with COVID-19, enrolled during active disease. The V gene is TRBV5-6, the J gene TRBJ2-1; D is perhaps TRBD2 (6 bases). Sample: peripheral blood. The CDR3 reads CASSLRDSYNEQFF. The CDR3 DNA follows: TGTGCCAGCAGCTTGCGGGACTCATACAATGAGCAGTTCTTC.